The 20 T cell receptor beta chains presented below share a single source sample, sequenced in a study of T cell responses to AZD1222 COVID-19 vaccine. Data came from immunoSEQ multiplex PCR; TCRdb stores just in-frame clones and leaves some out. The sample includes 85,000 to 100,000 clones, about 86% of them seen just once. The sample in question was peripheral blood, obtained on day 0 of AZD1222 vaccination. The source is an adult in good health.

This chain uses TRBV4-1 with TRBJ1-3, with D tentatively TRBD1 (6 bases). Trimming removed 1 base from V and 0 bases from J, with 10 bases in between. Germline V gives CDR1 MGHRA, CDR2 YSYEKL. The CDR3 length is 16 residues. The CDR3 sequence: CASSQVQGSSGNTIYF. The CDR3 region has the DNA TGCGCCAGCAGCCAAGTACAGGGTTCCTCTGGAAACACCATATATTTT.

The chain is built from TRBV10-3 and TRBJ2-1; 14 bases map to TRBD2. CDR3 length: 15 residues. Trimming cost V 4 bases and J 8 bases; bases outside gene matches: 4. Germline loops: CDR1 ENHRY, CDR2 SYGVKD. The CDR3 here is CAISAGTSGSDEQFF. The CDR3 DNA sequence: TGTGCCATCAGTGCAGGGACTAGCGGGAGCGATGAGCAGTTCTTC.

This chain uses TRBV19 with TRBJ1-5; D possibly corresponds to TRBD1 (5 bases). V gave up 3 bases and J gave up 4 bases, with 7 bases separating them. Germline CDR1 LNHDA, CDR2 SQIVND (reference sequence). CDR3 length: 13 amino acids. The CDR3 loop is CASSIGANQPQHF. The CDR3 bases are TGTGCCAGTAGTATTGGGGCAAATCAGCCCCAGCATTTT.

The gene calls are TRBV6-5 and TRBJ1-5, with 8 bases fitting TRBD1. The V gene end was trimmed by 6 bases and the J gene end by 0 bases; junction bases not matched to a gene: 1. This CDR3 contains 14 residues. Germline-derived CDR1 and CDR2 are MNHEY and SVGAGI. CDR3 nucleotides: TGTGCCAGCAGGGACAGGGTTAGCAATCAGCCCCAGCATTTT. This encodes CASRDRVSNQPQHF.

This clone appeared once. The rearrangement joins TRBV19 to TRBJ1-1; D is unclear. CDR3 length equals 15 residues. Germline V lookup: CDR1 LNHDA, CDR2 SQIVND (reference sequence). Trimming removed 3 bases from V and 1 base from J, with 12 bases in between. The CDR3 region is CASSIAAAGNTEAFF. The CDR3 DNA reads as TGTGCCAGTAGTATCGCCGCGGCGGGGAACACTGAAGCTTTCTTT.

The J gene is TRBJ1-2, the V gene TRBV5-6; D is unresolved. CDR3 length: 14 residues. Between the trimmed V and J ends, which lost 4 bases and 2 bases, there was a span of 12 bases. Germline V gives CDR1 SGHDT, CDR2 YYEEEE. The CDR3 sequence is CASSADFSNYGYTF. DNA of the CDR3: TGTGCCAGCAGCGCAGACTTTTCAAACTATGGCTACACCTTC. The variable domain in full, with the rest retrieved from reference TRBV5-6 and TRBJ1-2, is DAGVTQSPTHLIKTRGQQVTLRCSPKSGHDTVSWYQQALGQGPQFIFQYYEEEERQRGNFPDRFSGHQFPNYSSELNVNALLLGDSALYLCASSADFSNYGYTFGSGTRLTVV.

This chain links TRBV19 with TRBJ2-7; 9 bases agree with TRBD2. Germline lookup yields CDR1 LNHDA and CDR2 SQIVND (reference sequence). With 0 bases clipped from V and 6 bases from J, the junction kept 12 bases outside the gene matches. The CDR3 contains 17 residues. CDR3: CASSIDGRSGRRGEQYF. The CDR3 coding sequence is TGTGCCAGTAGTATAGATGGGAGGAGCGGGAGGCGCGGCGAGCAGTACTTC.

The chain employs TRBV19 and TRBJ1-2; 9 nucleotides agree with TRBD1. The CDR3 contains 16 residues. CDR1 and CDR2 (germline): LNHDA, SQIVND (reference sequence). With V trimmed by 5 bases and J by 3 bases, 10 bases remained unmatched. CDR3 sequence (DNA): TGTGCCAGTAGTTTCACCGGGACAGGGTTAGACTATGGCTACACCTTC. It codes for CASSFTGTGLDYGYTF.

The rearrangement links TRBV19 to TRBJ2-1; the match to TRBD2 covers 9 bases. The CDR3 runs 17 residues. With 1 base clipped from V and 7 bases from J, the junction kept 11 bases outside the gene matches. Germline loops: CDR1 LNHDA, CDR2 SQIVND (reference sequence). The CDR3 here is CASSIVDWLAGRNEQFF. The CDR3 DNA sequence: TGTGCCAGTAGTATAGTGGACTGGCTAGCGGGGAGGAATGAGCAGTTCTTC.

In DNA form, the CDR3 reads TGTGCCAGCTCCCAGGGTCAAGCTGTCACTAATGAAAAACTGTTTTTT. This codes for CASSQGQAVTNEKLFF. V is TRBV18 and J is TRBJ1-4; D perhaps matches TRBD1 (5 bases). The CDR3 consists of 16 residues. Trimming shortened V by 6 bases and J by 2 bases, and 16 bases separated the two germline ends. Germline CDR1 and CDR2: KGHSH and LQKENI.

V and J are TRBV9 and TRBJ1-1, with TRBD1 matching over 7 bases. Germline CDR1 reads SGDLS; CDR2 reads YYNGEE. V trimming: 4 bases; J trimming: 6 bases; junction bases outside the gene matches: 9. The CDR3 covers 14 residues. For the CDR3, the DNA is TGTGCCAGCAGCCGAGACAGGGCTGTCTCTGAAGCTTTCTTT. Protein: CASSRDRAVSEAFF.

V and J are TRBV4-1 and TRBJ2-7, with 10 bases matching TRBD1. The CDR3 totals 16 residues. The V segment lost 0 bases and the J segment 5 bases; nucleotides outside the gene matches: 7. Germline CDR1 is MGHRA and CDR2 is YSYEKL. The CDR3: CASSQDWGQGFNEQYF. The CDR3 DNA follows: TGCGCCAGCAGCCAAGATTGGGGACAGGGGTTCAACGAGCAGTACTTC.

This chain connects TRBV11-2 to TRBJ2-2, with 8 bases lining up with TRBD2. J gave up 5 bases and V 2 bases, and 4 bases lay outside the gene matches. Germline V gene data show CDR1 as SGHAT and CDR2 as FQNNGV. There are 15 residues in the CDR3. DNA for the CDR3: TGTGCCAGCAGCTTATGGCGGGGGGAGACCGGGGAGCTGTTTTTT. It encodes CASSLWRGETGELFF.

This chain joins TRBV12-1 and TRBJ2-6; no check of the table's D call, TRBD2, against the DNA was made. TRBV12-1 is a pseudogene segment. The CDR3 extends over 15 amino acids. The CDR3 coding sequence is TGTGCCAGCAGCTTACGGGAAGCTGGGGCCAACGTCCTGACTTTC. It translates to CASSLREAGANVLTF.

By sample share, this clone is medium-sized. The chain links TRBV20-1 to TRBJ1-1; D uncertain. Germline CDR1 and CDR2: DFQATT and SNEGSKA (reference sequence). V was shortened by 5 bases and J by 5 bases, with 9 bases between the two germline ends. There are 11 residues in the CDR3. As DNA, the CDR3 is TGCAGTGCTGAGGGCGGGACTGAAGCTTTCTTT. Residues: CSAEGGTEAFF.

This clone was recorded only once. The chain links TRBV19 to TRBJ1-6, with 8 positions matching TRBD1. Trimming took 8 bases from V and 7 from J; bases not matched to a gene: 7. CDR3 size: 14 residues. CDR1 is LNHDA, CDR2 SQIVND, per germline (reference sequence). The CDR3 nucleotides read TGTGCCAGTCGAAGCCGGGACAGGAATTCACCCCTCCACTTT. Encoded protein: CASRSRDRNSPLHF. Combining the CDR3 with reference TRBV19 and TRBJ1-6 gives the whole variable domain DGGITQSPKYLFRKEGQNVTLSCEQNLNHDAMYWYRQDPGQGLRLIYYSQIVNDFQKGDIAEGYSVSREKKESFPLTVTSAQKNPTAFYLCASRSRDRNSPLHFGNGTRLTVT.

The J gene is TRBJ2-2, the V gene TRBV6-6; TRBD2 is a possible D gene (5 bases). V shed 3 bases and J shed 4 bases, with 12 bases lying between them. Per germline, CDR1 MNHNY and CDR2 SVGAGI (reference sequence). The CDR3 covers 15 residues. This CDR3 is CASSYGRALTGELFF. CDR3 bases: TGTGCCAGCAGTTATGGGCGGGCCCTCACCGGGGAGCTGTTTTTT.

The CDR3: CASSKELTGQSTTEAFF. The CDR3 DNA follows: TGTGCCAGCAGTAAAGAACTGACGGGACAGAGTACCACTGAAGCTTTCTTT. This chain uses TRBV6-1 with TRBJ1-1, with TRBD1 identical over 7 bases. This CDR3 region has 17 residues. J lost 4 bases, V lost 5 bases, and 16 bases had no gene match. In germline, CDR1 is MNHNS, CDR2 SASEGT.

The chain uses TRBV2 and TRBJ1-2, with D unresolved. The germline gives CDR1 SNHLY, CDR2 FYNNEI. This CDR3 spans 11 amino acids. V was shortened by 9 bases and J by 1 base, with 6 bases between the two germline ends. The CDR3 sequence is CARSLNYGYTF. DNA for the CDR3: TGTGCCAGGAGCCTTAACTATGGCTACACCTTC.

CDR3 sequence (DNA): TGTGCCACCAGCAGAGATCACAGCACCGGGGAGCTGTTTTTT. Amino acids: CATSRDHSTGELFF. This chain connects TRBV15 to TRBJ2-2; D unclear. Germline CDR1 and CDR2: LNHNV and YYDKDF (reference sequence). The germline V and J ends were trimmed by 0 bases and 4 bases, with 6 bases remaining between them. CDR3 size: 14 residues.